The sequence of this T cell receptor (beta chain) was determined in a study of sequential checkpoint blockade in melanoma (dated by TCRdb to between 2018 and 2020). A note on the overall study: Patients were assigned by 1:1 randomization to either first-line nivolumab followed by ipilimumab (arm A) or ipilimumab followed by nivolumab (arm B). Maintenance nivolumab came after each of the two trial sequences.

TCRbeta CDR3 regions were immunosequenced from genomic DNA with the immunoSEQ Assay. Before high-throughput sequencing, the genomic DNA was amplified using bias-controlled multiplex PCR. Turning to the authors' computational methods: To quantify the absolute abundance of each unique TCRbeta CDR3 region, the sequences were collapsed and filtered. Clonality, defined as 1 minus Pielou's evenness, was calculated using only productive rearrangements. Clones with significantly greater frequencies in on-treatment versus baseline samples were identified using a previously published method. The table comes from immuneACCESS by way of TCRdb, which keeps in-frame sequences with V and J called. Part of the clones is missing from these tables; in studies checked, under half for an unresolved V gene and the rest for unknown reasons. The DNA was the basis for D and trimming; V, J and clone size are from that table. Present in this sample are under 9,500 clones, around 52% of which were seen just once. The ten largest clones add up to 35% to 45% of the sample.

Regarding this clone: The antigen it recognizes is unknown. The likely explanation is a read error, given a far larger clone one base away.

The cysteine opens and the phenylalanine closes a CDR3 of 14 amino acids. The kept DNA is CDR3 alone, 42 bases in frame from the first base. CDR1 is given as SEHNR and CDR2 as FQNEAQ, both from the germline V gene (reference sequence). What the research found in general, with its limitations: The model for predicting response that combines TCR metrics with mutation burden needs to be validated in larger, independent patient cohorts.

According to the study, the label for this sample's treatment or condition signals: randomized to nivolumab then ipilimumab (arm A) or the reverse (arm B). None of the patients in the trial had previously been given DNA-damaging chemotherapy. A FACS Aria II flow cytometer was used to sort live CD3+CD8+ cells that were negative for CD19 and CD56 from thawed PBMCs. The samples were obtained from melanoma patients enrolled in CheckMate 064, an open-label, randomized phase II trial testing sequential checkpoint blockade. Peripheral blood mononuclear cells were collected by leukapheresis, purified using Ficoll-Paque, and frozen in human serum containing approximately 9.8% DMSO. Right after sorting, the blood CD3+CD8+ cells were verified to be >95% pure, and DNA extraction followed.

The chain employs TRBV7-9 and TRBJ2-1; 9 middle bases align to TRBD2. Specimen: CD8+ T cells sorted from blood (inferred from file names), collected from a patient given nivolumab and ipilimumab in sequence. The sequence came from a human donor with melanoma. The CDR3 in this case is CASSQERGRGEQLF. The DNA is as follows: TGTGCCAGCAGCCAAGAGCGCGGGAGGGGTGAGCAGCTCTTC.